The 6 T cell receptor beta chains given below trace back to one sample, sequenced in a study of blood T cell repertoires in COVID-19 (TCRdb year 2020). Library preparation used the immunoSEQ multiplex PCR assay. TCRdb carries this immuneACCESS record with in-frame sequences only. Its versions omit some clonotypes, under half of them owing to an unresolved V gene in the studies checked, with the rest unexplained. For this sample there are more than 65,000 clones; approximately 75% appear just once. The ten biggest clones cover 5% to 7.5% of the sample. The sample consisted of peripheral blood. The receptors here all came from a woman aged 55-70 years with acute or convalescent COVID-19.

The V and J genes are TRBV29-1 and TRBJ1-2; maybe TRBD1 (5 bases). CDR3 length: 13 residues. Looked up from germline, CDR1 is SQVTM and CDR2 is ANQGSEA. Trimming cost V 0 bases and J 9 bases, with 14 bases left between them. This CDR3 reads CSVEDPWGESYTF. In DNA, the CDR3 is TGCAGCGTTGAAGATCCCTGGGGGGAGAGCTACACCTTC.

The CDR3 DNA is TGTGCCAGCAGCCGCCAGGGGGCGGGAACTGAAGCTTTCTTT. It encodes CASSRQGAGTEAFF. The chain carries TRBV7-9 and TRBJ1-1; 8 bases agree with TRBD1. The V and J ends lost 5 bases and 5 bases, in that order; junction bases with no gene match: 7. This CDR3 spans 14 amino acids. CDR1 is SEHNR, CDR2 FQNEAQ, per germline (reference sequence).

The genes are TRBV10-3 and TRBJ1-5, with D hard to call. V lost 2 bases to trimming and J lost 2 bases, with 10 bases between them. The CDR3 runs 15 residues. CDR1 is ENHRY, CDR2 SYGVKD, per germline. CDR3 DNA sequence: TGTGCCATCAGTGAGGGTCGACGGGGCAATCAGCCCCAGCATTTT. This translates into CAISEGRRGNQPQHF.

The CDR3 loop is CASSEAGGSKNIQYF. The DNA of the CDR3 is TGTGCCAGCAGTGAAGCAGGGGGTAGCAAAAACATTCAGTACTTC. This chain links TRBV6-1 with TRBJ2-4; TRBD1 might be the D (6 bases). V lost 0 bases, J lost 3 bases, and 9 bases lay in between. This CDR3 is built from 15 residues. Germline-derived CDR1 and CDR2 are MNHNS and SASEGT.

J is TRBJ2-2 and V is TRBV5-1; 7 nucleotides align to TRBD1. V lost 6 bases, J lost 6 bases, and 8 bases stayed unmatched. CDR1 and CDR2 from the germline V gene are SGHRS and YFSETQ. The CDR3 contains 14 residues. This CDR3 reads CASKGAGSSGELFF. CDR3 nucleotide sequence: TGCGCCAGCAAGGGGGCCGGTTCATCCGGGGAGCTGTTTTTT.

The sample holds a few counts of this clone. The CDR3 sequence is CASSFAGTGRYGYTF. DNA of the CDR3: TGTGCCAGCAGCTTCGCCGGGACAGGGCGTTATGGCTACACCTTC. The chain uses TRBV3-1 (or the pseudogene TRBV3-2) and TRBJ1-2; 9 bases are a match to TRBD1. The CDR3 has 15 amino acids. The V gene's germline CDR1 is LGHDT and CDR2 YNNKEL (reference sequence). The V and J ends lost 5 bases and 5 bases, in that order; junction bases with no gene match: 9.